The 32 T cell receptor beta chains listed next were all sequenced from one sample in a study of shared clonotypes between healthy human individuals. Only in-frame clones appear in the TCRdb table, and some are missing; sequencing was by immunoSEQ multiplex PCR. The table lists roughly 2.1 million clones, 93% of them singletons. Naivety among CD8 cells was defined by CD45RO negativity and positive CCR7 selection, thereby excluding terminally differentiated effector memory CD45RA+ cells. Sequenced sample: naive CD8+ T cells from PBMCs. These receptors were taken from a man aged 18 to 30 in good health. Some clones in this sample may be carry-over from other donors' samples.

The chain is built from TRBV7-9 and TRBJ2-2; TRBD2 matches at 7 bases. The germline CDR1 and CDR2 sequences are SEHNR and FQNEAQ (reference sequence). J was trimmed by 8 bases and V by 5 bases; bases with no gene match: 14. CDR3 length equals 16 residues. CDR3 DNA: TGTGCCAGCAGCAAGCTGGTTAGCGGGCGTGGTGGGGAGCTGTTTTTT. It encodes CASSKLVSGRGGELFF.

The V gene is TRBV10-2, the J gene TRBJ2-3, with D possibly matching TRBD2 (6 bases). Looked up from germline, CDR1 is WSHSY and CDR2 is SAAADI. Trimming shortened V by 2 bases and J by 11 bases, and 11 bases separated the two germline ends. This CDR3 contains 12 residues. The DNA of the CDR3 is TGCGCCAGCAGTGAGGGGGGGTGGGGGCAGTATTTT. Residues: CASSEGGWGQYF.

This chain connects TRBV6-5 to TRBJ2-7; no firm D call. Germline CDR1 reads MNHEY; CDR2 reads SVGAGI. CDR3 length equals 16 residues. V was cut by 0 bases and J by 0 bases, with 12 bases left in between. The DNA of the CDR3 is TGTGCCAGCAGTTACTCGAGCACCGCCGCCTCCTACGAGCAGTACTTC. Its translation: CASSYSSTAASYEQYF.

This chain links TRBV27 with TRBJ2-3; the match to TRBD2 covers 10 bases. The J segment lost 2 bases and the V segment lost 5 bases, leaving 13 bases of the junction unmatched. Germline V lookup: CDR1 MNHEY, CDR2 SMNVEV (reference sequence). CDR3 length: 18 amino acids. The CDR3 coding sequence is TGTGCCAGCAGTGACGGAACCTTAGCGGGAGGATTCACAGATACGCAGTATTTT. Translating it yields CASSDGTLAGGFTDTQYF.

V and J are TRBV5-5 and TRBJ2-1, with TRBD2 matching 12 bases. There are 18 residues in the CDR3. In germline, CDR1 is SGHKS, CDR2 YYEKEE (reference sequence). J lost 8 bases, V lost 4 bases, and 16 bases had no gene match. CDR3 loop: CASSPWRLAGGLIHEQFF. For the CDR3, the DNA is TGTGCCAGCAGCCCTTGGCGGCTAGCGGGAGGGCTCATCCATGAGCAGTTCTTC.

Notes on this clone: The identical CDR3 is also encoded by other nucleotide sequences in the sample. The CDR3 here is CASSLGGAEAFF. The DNA of the CDR3 is TGTGCCAGCAGTTTAGGAGGGGCTGAAGCTTTCTTT. V usage is TRBV27 and J usage is TRBJ1-1; TRBD1 is a possible D gene (5 bases). The CDR3 length is 12 residues. The V and J ends lost 2 bases and 6 bases respectively, with 7 bases between them. CDR1 MNHEY and CDR2 SMNVEV come from the germline V gene (reference sequence).

Turning to this clone: Different DNA sequences within this sample yield the same CDR3. The chain is built from TRBV18 and TRBJ2-7, with 9 bases aligning to TRBD2. CDR1 and CDR2 from the germline V gene are KGHSH and LQKENI. The CDR3 sequence is 15 residues long. V was clipped by 1 base and J by 1 base; unmatched bases: 2. This chain's CDR3 is CASSPLAGASYEQYF. The CDR3 DNA sequence: TGTGCCAGCTCACCACTAGCGGGAGCGTCCTACGAGCAGTACTTC.

The J gene is TRBJ2-1, the V gene TRBV27; 9 bases map to TRBD2. CDR3 length: 15 amino acids. Looked up from germline, CDR1 is MNHEY and CDR2 is SMNVEV (reference sequence). Trimming removed 5 bases from V and 8 bases from J; junction bases left unmatched: 10. The CDR3 DNA reads as TGTGCCAGCAGTCCCCCGGGACTAGCCCCCGATGAGCAGTTCTTC. It encodes CASSPPGLAPDEQFF.

The rearrangement uses TRBV7-9 and TRBJ2-6; D possibly matches TRBD1 or TRBD2 (5 bases each). The CDR3 runs to 18 residues. CDR1 and CDR2 from the germline V gene are SEHNR and FQNEAQ (reference sequence). Trimming removed 5 bases from V and 3 bases from J, with 20 bases in between. The CDR3 region is CASSPLASWGFGANVLTF. The CDR3 region has the DNA TGTGCCAGCAGCCCCCTCGCGTCTTGGGGGTTTGGGGCCAACGTCCTGACTTTC.

This rearrangement joins TRBV27 to TRBJ2-7, with 8 bases matching TRBD1. Germline V gene lookup returns CDR1 MNHEY and CDR2 SMNVEV (reference sequence). This CDR3 contains 13 residues. V gave up 4 bases and J gave up 5 bases; unmatched junction bases: 4. The CDR3 region has the DNA TGTGCCAGCAGTTCTCGGACAGGGAACGAGCAGTACTTC. Its protein product is CASSSRTGNEQYF.

Of note for this clone: This CDR3 is also generated by other DNA sequences in the sample. The chain joins TRBV11-2 to TRBJ2-1; no firm D call. Germline-derived CDR1 and CDR2 are SGHAT and FQNNGV. The length of the CDR3 is 11 residues. V shed 6 bases and J shed 7 bases, with 7 bases lying between them. As DNA, the CDR3 is TGTGCCAGCAGGGGTGGGAATGAGCAGTTCTTC. Its translation: CASRGGNEQFF.

The V and J genes are TRBV5-1 and TRBJ1-1, with no clear D. Germline CDR1 SGHRS, CDR2 YFSETQ. With 0 bases removed from V and 5 bases from J, the gap between germline ends came to 17 bases. This CDR3 has 16 residues. The CDR3 nucleotides read TGCGCCAGCAGCTTGGGTTTTCAGGCCCCGAGGACTGAAGCTTTCTTT. It yields the protein CASSLGFQAPRTEAFF.

The genes are TRBV5-1 and TRBJ2-7; no clear D. The germline CDR1 and CDR2 sequences are SGHRS and YFSETQ. Trimming took 5 bases from V and 2 from J, leaving 14 bases between them. CDR3 length: 14 amino acids. The CDR3 bases are TGCGCCAGCAGTGGTGGTTGGGCAGCCTACGAGCAGTACTTC. It is translated as CASSGGWAAYEQYF.

V usage is TRBV19 and J usage is TRBJ1-1, with a possible D match to TRBD1 (6 bases). The CDR3 loop spans 14 amino acids. With 3 bases removed from V and 4 bases from J, the gap between germline ends came to 12 bases. CDR1 is LNHDA and CDR2 is SQIVND in the germline V gene (reference sequence). The CDR3 is CASSITGRSTEAFF. CDR3 DNA: TGTGCCAGTAGTATCACAGGGCGATCCACTGAAGCTTTCTTT.

This chain connects TRBV4-1 to TRBJ1-2; 10 bases match TRBD1. The CDR3 is made up of 15 amino acids. Germline CDR1 reads MGHRA; CDR2 reads YSYEKL. J gave up 6 bases and V 2 bases, and 6 bases lay outside the gene matches. The DNA of the CDR3 is TGCGCCAGCAGCCAATCAGACAGGGGGCGAGATGGCTACACCTTC. Amino acids: CASSQSDRGRDGYTF.

The V gene is TRBV7-8, the J gene TRBJ2-7; D perhaps matches TRBD2 (5 bases). The CDR3 is 13 residues long. Germline values: CDR1 SGHVS, CDR2 FQNEAQ. The V end was cut by 7 bases, the J end by 0 bases, with 10 bases between. The CDR3 here is CASTPGVSYEQYF. CDR3 in DNA: TGTGCCAGCACCCCCGGGGTCTCCTACGAGCAGTACTTC.

This chain connects TRBV27 to TRBJ2-7; 9 nucleotides agree with TRBD1. CDR1 is MNHEY, CDR2 SMNVEV, per germline (reference sequence). The V and J ends lost 10 bases and 1 base, in that order; junction bases with no gene match: 8. The CDR3 loop spans 14 amino acids. CDR3: CAIAPGTGSYEQYF. Here the CDR3 DNA reads TGTGCCATTGCGCCCGGGACAGGGTCCTACGAGCAGTACTTC.

The CDR3 spells CARSLVTGNPLATNEKLFF. In DNA form, the CDR3 reads TGTGCCAGAAGCTTGGTGACAGGGAACCCCCTTGCAACTAATGAAAAACTGTTTTTT. V and J are TRBV5-3 and TRBJ1-4, with 7 bases lining up with TRBD1. TRBV5-3 is an open reading frame, and its role is uncertain. Trimming at V came to 0 bases and at J to 0 bases, leaving 11 bases not matched to a gene. The CDR3 covers 19 residues.

This sequence joins TRBV29-1 and TRBJ2-1, with 8 positions matching TRBD2. Germline trimming cut 5 bases from V and 3 bases from J; bases unmatched to any gene: 6. CDR1 is SQVTM and CDR2 is ANQGSEA in the germline V gene. CDR3 length: 14 amino acids. CDR3 DNA: TGCAGCGTTTCGACTAGCGTACTCTACAATGAGCAGTTCTTC. It is translated as CSVSTSVLYNEQFF.

This clone was seen only once. This chain links TRBV6-1 with TRBJ2-1; D gene unclear. Trimming removed 4 bases from V and 7 bases from J, with 8 bases in between. The germline V gene has CDR1 MNHNS and CDR2 SASEGT. The CDR3 length is 12 residues. The DNA of the CDR3 is TGTGCCAGCAGTGTAATAGGGAATGAGCAGTTCTTC. Translating it yields CASSVIGNEQFF.

The rearrangement joins TRBV6-1 to TRBJ1-5; unclear D gene. The V gene's germline CDR1 is MNHNS and CDR2 SASEGT. The length of the CDR3 is 13 residues. The V end was cut by 2 bases, the J end by 7 bases, with 9 bases between. The CDR3 region has the DNA TGTGCCAGCAGTGAACTCACACGACAGCCCCAGCATTTT. Translated: CASSELTRQPQHF.

DNA for the CDR3: TGCAGCGCTGGACTCGGGACAGGGTTTCCTCTAAGCTCCTACGAGCAGTACTTC. Translated, it gives CSAGLGTGFPLSSYEQYF. The V call is TRBV29-1, the J call TRBJ2-7; TRBD1 aligns across 9 bases. After removal of 7 bases from V and 0 bases from J, the junction contained 19 bases not matched to a gene. The CDR3 extends over 18 amino acids. CDR1 is SQVTM, CDR2 ANQGSEA, per germline.

The chain couples TRBV9 to TRBJ2-3; D tentatively reads TRBD1 or TRBD2 (5 bases each). This CDR3 has 16 amino acids. V was cut by 4 bases and J by 5 bases, with 20 bases left in between. CDR1 is SGDLS, CDR2 YYNGEE, per germline. The CDR3 region has the DNA TGTGCCAGCAGCCTCTTTTCGGGACGCGCCTTAGATACGCAGTATTTT. It translates to CASSLFSGRALDTQYF.

This clone was counted once. This chain links TRBV6-1 with TRBJ1-4, with D unclear. The germline gives CDR1 MNHNS, CDR2 SASEGT. The CDR3 contains 13 residues. Trimming shortened V by 0 bases and J by 8 bases, and 7 bases separated the two germline ends. DNA of the CDR3: TGTGCCAGCAGTGAAGCTAGGCAAGAAAAACTGTTTTTT. This translates into CASSEARQEKLFF.

Concerning this clone: Different DNA sequences within this sample yield the same CDR3. The V and J genes are TRBV4-3 and TRBJ2-7; 8 bases fit TRBD1. This CDR3 has 15 residues. V dropped 0 bases and J dropped 0; count of bases not matched to a gene: 1. The V gene's germline CDR1 is LGHNA and CDR2 YSLEER. For the CDR3, the DNA is TGCGCCAGCAGCCAAGATACAGGGGGCTCCTACGAGCAGTACTTC. Translation: CASSQDTGGSYEQYF.

V gene TRBV28 combines with J gene TRBJ2-7; 7 nucleotides match TRBD2. V lost 3 bases to trimming and J lost 2 bases; unmatched junction nucleotides: 7. Germline values: CDR1 MDHEN, CDR2 SYDVKM. There are 15 residues in the CDR3. CDR3 sequence reads: CASSFAGDRAYEQYF. CDR3 nucleotide sequence: TGTGCCAGCAGTTTTGCGGGGGATAGGGCCTACGAGCAGTACTTC.

Regarding this clone: The same CDR3 can be traced to other DNA sequences in this sample. This chain joins TRBV6-5 and TRBJ2-2; D perhaps matches TRBD1 (6 bases). Germline V CDR1 and CDR2: MNHEY, SVGAGI. The CDR3 runs to 15 residues. The germline V and J ends were trimmed by 0 bases and 4 bases, with 9 bases remaining between them. CDR3 in amino acids: CASSYSRGGTGELFF. In nucleotides, the CDR3 is TGTGCCAGCAGTTACTCGAGAGGGGGCACCGGGGAGCTGTTTTTT.

This sequence joins TRBV21-1 and TRBJ1-2. TRBV21-1 corresponds to a pseudogene. The CDR3 runs to 21 residues. The CDR3 sequence is CASSSIHRVGWAARRGYGYTF. The CDR3 DNA is TGTGCCAGCAGCAGTATTCATCGTGTCGGGTGGGCAGCTCGTCGGGGGTATGGCTACACCTTC.

This clone was seen a single time. The CDR3 DNA is TGCGCCAGCAGCCAACTGGGACAGGGGAACACTGAAGCTTTCTTT. Protein sequence: CASSQLGQGNTEAFF. The gene calls are TRBV4-1 and TRBJ1-1; 9 nucleotides agree with TRBD1. The CDR3 runs 15 residues. The V segment lost 2 bases and the J segment 1 base; nucleotides outside the gene matches: 2. Germline CDR1 is MGHRA and CDR2 is YSYEKL.

This sequence joins TRBV11-3 and TRBJ2-1; D is possibly TRBD2 (5 bases). In germline, CDR1 is SGHNT, CDR2 YENEEA. The CDR3 length is 14 residues. V lost 0 bases and J lost 9, with 12 bases in between. CDR3 nucleotide sequence: TGTGCCAGCAGCTTAGATTCCCCCCGGGGTGAGCAGTTCTTC. This sequence encodes CASSLDSPRGEQFF.

The chain links TRBV10-3 to TRBJ1-3; 7 nucleotides agree with TRBD1. Germline V gene data show CDR1 as ENHRY and CDR2 as SYGVKD. This CDR3 has 16 amino acids. V was pared by 4 bases and J by 1 base, with 7 bases of the junction left unmatched. The CDR3 coding sequence is TGTGCCATCAGTGGTTTGGAGGGGGCTTCTGGAAACACCATATATTTT. Translated, it gives CAISGLEGASGNTIYF.

V gene TRBV14 combines with J gene TRBJ2-7; the D gene is possibly TRBD2 (5 bases). The CDR3 has 19 amino acids. Trimming pared 1 base from V and 0 bases from J, leaving 22 bases between. Germline V gives CDR1 SGHDN, CDR2 FVKESK. CDR3 in DNA: TGTGCCAGCAGCCAAGGACCCCCGGGTTGGGAGACGAGCTCCTACGAGCAGTACTTC. Protein sequence: CASSQGPPGWETSSYEQYF.